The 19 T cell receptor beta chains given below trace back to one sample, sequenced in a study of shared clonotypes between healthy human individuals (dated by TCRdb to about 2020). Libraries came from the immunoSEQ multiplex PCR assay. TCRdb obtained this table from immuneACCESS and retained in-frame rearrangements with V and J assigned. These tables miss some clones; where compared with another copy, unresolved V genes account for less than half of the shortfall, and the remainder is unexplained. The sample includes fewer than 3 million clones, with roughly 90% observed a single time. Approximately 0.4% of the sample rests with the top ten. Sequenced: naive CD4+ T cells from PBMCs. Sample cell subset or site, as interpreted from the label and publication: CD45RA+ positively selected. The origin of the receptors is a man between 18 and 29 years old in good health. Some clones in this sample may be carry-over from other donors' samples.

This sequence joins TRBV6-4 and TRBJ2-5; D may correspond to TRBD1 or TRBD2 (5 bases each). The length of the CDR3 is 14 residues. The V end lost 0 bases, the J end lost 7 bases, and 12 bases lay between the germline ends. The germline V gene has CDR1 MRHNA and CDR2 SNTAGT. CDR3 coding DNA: TGTGCCAGCAGTGACTCTCCGGGGCTGGGGACCCAGTACTTC. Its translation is CASSDSPGLGTQYF.

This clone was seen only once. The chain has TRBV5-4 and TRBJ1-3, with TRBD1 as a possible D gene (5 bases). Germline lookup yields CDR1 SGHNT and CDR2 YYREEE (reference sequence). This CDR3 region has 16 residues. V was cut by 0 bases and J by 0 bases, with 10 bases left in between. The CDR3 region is CASSLGPQGSGNTIYF. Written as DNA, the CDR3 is TGTGCCAGCAGCTTGGGCCCCCAGGGCTCTGGAAACACCATATATTTT.

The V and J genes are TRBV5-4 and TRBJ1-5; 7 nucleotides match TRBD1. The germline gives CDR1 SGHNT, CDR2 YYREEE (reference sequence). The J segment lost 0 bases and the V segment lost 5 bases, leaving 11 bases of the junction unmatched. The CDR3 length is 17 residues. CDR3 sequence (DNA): TGTGCCAGCAGAGCGGACAGGAGAGATTATAGCAATCAGCCCCAGCATTTT. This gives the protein CASRADRRDYSNQPQHF.

The CDR3 reads CASRVSGTGTGELFF. Written as DNA, the CDR3 is TGTGCCAGCAGAGTTTCGGGAACAGGGACCGGGGAGCTGTTTTTT. The chain joins TRBV28 to TRBJ2-2; perhaps TRBD1 as D (6 bases). The germline V gene has CDR1 MDHEN and CDR2 SYDVKM. The V end lost 6 bases, the J end lost 5 bases, and 16 bases lay between the germline ends. This CDR3 is 15 amino acids long. Full variable domain (missing parts from reference TRBV28 and TRBJ2-2): DVKVTQSSRYLVKRTGEKVFLECVQDMDHENMFWYRQDPGLGLRLIYFSYDVKMKEKGDIPEGYSVSREKKERFSLILESASTNQTSMYLCASRVSGTGTGELFFGEGSRLTVL.

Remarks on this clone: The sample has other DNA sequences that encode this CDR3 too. The CDR3 coding sequence is TGCGCCAGCAGCCGGGGACAGGGTCAGGAGACCCAGTACTTC. It specifies CASSRGQGQETQYF. The chain uses TRBV5-1 and TRBJ2-5; 9 bases are a match to TRBD1. The CDR3 covers 14 residues. CDR1 and CDR2 (germline): SGHRS, YFSETQ. Unmatched junction bases numbered 6, after V lost 4 bases and J lost 5 bases.

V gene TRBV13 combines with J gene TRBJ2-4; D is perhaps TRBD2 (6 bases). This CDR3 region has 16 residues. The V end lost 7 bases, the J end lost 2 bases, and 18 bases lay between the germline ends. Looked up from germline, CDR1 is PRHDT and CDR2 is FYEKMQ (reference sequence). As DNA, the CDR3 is TGTGCCAGCACCAAAAACGGGGGAAGTACCAAAAACATTCAGTACTTC. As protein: CASTKNGGSTKNIQYF.

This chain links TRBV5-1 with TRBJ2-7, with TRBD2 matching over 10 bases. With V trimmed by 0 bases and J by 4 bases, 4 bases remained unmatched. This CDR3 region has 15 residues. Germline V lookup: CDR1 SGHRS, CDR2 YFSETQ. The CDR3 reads CASSLGGLARYEQYF. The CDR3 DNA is TGCGCCAGCAGCTTGGGGGGACTAGCGAGATACGAGCAGTACTTC.

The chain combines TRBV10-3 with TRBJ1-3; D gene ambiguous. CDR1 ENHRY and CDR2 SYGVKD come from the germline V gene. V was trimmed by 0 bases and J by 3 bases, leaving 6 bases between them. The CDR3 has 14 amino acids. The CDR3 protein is CAISESLGGNTIYF. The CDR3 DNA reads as TGTGCCATCAGTGAGTCGCTTGGTGGAAACACCATATATTTT.

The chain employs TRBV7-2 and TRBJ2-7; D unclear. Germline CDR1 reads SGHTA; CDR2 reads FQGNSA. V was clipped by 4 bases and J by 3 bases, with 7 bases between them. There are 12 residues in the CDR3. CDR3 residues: CASSSDHYEQYF. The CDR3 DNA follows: TGTGCCAGCAGCTCGGACCACTACGAGCAGTACTTC.

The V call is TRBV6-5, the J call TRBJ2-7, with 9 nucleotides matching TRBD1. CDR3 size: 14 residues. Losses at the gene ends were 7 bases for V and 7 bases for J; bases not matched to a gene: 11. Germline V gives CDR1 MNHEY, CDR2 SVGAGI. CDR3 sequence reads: CASNPQGALQEQYF. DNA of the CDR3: TGTGCCAGCAATCCACAGGGGGCTTTGCAGGAGCAGTACTTC.

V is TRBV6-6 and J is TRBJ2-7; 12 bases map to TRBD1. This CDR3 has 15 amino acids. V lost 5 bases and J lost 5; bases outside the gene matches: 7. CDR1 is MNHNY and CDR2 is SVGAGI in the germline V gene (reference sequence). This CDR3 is CASSLTGTGGNEQYF. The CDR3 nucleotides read TGTGCCAGCAGTCTTACCGGGACAGGGGGCAACGAGCAGTACTTC.

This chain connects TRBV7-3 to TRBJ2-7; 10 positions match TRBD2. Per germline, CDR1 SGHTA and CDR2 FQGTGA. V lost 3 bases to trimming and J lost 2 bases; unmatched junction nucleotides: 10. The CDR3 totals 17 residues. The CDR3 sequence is CASSFSPGLAATYEQYF. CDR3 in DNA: TGTGCCAGCAGCTTTTCCCCAGGACTAGCGGCCACCTACGAGCAGTACTTC. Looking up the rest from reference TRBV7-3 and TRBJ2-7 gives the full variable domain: GAGVSQTPSNKVTEKGKYVELRCDPISGHTALYWYRQSLGQGPEFLIYFQGTGAADDSGLPNDRFFAVRPEGSVSTLKIQRTERGDSAVYLCASSFSPGLAATYEQYFGPGTRLTVT.

CDR3 region: CASSLPERNYGYTF. The CDR3 bases are TGTGCCAGCAGCTTACCGGAAAGAAACTATGGCTACACCTTC. This chain joins TRBV5-4 and TRBJ1-2; D is unclear. This CDR3 region has 14 residues. Germline lookup yields CDR1 SGHNT and CDR2 YYREEE (reference sequence). V lost 2 bases, J lost 2 bases, and 10 bases lay in between.

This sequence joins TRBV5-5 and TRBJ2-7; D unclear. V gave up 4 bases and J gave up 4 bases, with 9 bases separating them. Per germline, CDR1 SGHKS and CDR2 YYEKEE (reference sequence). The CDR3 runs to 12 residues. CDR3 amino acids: CASSLAMYEQYF. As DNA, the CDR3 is TGTGCCAGCAGCCTCGCCATGTACGAGCAGTACTTC.

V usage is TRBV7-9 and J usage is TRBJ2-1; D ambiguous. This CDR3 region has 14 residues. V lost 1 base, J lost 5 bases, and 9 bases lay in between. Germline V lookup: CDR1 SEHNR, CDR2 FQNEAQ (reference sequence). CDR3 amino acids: CASSLVSANNEQFF. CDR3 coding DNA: TGTGCCAGCAGCTTAGTGAGTGCTAACAATGAGCAGTTCTTC. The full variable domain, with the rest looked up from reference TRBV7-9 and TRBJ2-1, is DTGVSQNPRHKITKRGQNVTFRCDPISEHNRLYWYRQTLGQGPEFLTYFQNEAQLEKSRLLSDRFSAERPKGSFSTLEIQRTEQGDSAMYLCASSLVSANNEQFFGPGTRLTVL.

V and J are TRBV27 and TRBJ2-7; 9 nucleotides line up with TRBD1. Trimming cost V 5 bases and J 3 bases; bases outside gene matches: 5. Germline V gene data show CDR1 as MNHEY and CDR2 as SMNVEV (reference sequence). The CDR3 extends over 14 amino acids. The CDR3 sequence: CASSLRDRVYEQYF. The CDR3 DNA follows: TGTGCCAGCAGTCTCCGGGACAGGGTCTACGAGCAGTACTTC.

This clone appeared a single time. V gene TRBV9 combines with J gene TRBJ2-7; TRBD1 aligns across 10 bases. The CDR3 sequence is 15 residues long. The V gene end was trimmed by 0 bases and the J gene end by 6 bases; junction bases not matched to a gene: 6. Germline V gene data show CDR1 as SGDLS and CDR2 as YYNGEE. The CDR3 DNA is TGTGCCAGCAGCGTAGCTCCGACAGGGGGCGTCGAGCAGTACTTC. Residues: CASSVAPTGGVEQYF.

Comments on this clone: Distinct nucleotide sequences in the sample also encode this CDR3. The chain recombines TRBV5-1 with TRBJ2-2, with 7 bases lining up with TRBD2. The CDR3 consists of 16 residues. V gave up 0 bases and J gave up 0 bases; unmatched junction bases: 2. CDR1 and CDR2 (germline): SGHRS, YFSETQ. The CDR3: CASSLASGTNTGELFF. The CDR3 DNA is TGCGCCAGCAGCTTGGCTAGCGGAACGAACACCGGGGAGCTGTTTTTT.

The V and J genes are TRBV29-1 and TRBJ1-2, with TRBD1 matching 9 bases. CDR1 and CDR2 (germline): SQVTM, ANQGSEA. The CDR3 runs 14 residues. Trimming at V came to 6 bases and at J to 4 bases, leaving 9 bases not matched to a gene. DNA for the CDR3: TGCAGCGTGGGACAGGGTGAGCGAAGCTATGGCTACACCTTC. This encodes CSVGQGERSYGYTF.